This T cell receptor (beta chain) was recovered during a study of cytomegalovirus exposure and HLA in healthy donors. Looking at the study overall: A previous analysis identified approximately 110 million unique TCR beta sequences derived from around 180 million T cells. The study, taken as a whole, reports: Common viral pathogens seemed, in a later analysis, to connect with several of the most significant clusters. Compared with the roughly 700-donor mean, an Asian-associated ancestry cluster reportedly had fewer N-insertions, according to a later analysis.

Germline V gene data show CDR1 as SGHRS and CDR2 as YFSETQ. Trimming shortened V by 0 bases and J by 11 bases, and 16 bases separated the two germline ends. This CDR3 contains 14 residues. Primers for the PCR totalled 60 Vbeta and 13 Jbeta. Clones were sequenced by immunoSEQ multiplex PCR, and TCRdb holds only the in-frame ones, with some missing. This sample has 85,000 to 120,000 clones, with less than 90% found just once. In the case of this clone: What it recognizes is unknown.

Sample: PBMCs. The source is a man aged 40-55 years in good health and CMV-seronegative. The chain employs TRBV5-1 and TRBJ2-3; D is perhaps TRBD2 (7 bases). CDR3 DNA sequence: TGCGCCAGCAGCTTGGAGGGGCGGGGGCACAGGCAGTATTTT. It specifies CASSLEGRGHRQYF.